This T cell receptor beta chain stems from a study of T cell responses to AZD1222 COVID-19 vaccine. The CDR3 contains 14 residues. Looked up from germline, CDR1 is MNHNS and CDR2 is SASEGT. Deletions cut 3 bases from V and 0 bases from J, with 6 bases between. Points from the study as a whole: When two AZD1222 doses had been given, Spike-specific TCR breadth and depth rose. Unmutated variant regions reportedly attract nearly half of all spike-specific TCRs.

Assay used: immunoSEQ multiplex PCR; TCRdb lists only in-frame clones, some missing. The sample has about 110,000 clones, roughly nine tenths seen once; the top ten hold roughly 3%. On this clone itself: The antigen is not known.

The rearrangement links TRBV6-1 to TRBJ1-5, with unresolved D. The origin of this receptor is an adult in good health. The sequencing here drew on peripheral blood, taken on day 0 of MenACWY control vaccination. DNA of the CDR3: TGTGCCAGCAGTGATGGACGTAGCAATCAGCCCCAGCATTTT. Protein sequence: CASSDGRSNQPQHF.